Below, 22 T cell receptor beta chains from the same sample are listed, as sequenced in a study of OX40 agonist ivuxolimab in advanced cancers. TCRdb's table, derived via immunoSEQ multiplex PCR, lists solely in-frame clones and lacks some. The data show around 49,000 clones, 85% to 90% seen once. Specimen: CD4+ or CD8+ T cells sorted from blood, collected in a trial of the OX40 agonist ivuxolimab. The receptor source for this set is an adult with an advanced solid tumor such as melanoma, head and neck, liver or kidney cancer.

Comment on this clone: Other DNA sequences from this sample encode an identical CDR3 as well. DNA of the CDR3: TGTGCCAGCAGTGTTGGGCAGGGGGAGTATGCTAACTATGGCTACACCTTC. It codes for CASSVGQGEYANYGYTF. J is TRBJ1-2 and V is TRBV9; the match to TRBD1 covers 7 bases. V trimming: 5 bases; J trimming: 0 bases; junction bases outside the gene matches: 13. The germline V gene has CDR1 SGDLS and CDR2 YYNGEE. The CDR3 covers 17 residues.

This chain links TRBV7-2 with TRBJ2-3; D not resolved. Germline V gene lookup returns CDR1 SGHTA and CDR2 FQGNSA. The CDR3 covers 12 residues. V lost 4 bases and J lost 5, with 7 bases in between. CDR3 in amino acids: CASSSQGDTQYF. The CDR3 DNA reads TGTGCCAGCAGCTCCCAAGGAGATACGCAGTATTTT.

This chain links TRBV7-3 with TRBJ1-6; D is uncertain. V lost 8 bases to trimming and J lost 0 bases, with 17 bases between them. Germline V lookup: CDR1 SGHTA, CDR2 FQGTGA. This CDR3 has 17 residues. In DNA, the CDR3 is TGTGCCAGCGGAATTCACGTTTCGAGCTCCTATAATTCACCCCTCCACTTT. It yields the protein CASGIHVSSSYNSPLHF.

As to this clone: The junction shows a germline mismatch at one end, possibly a read error. This chain uses TRBV6-5 with TRBJ2-7, with 14 bases fitting TRBD2. This CDR3 contains 14 residues. Germline CDR1 and CDR2: MNHEY and SVGAGI. The DNA for the CDR3 is TGTGCCAGCAGTCTCGGGACTAGCGGGGGAGATATAAACTTC. Translating it yields CASSLGTSGGDINF.

This chain connects TRBV7-9 to TRBJ2-7; D tentatively fits TRBD1 or TRBD2 (6 bases each). Germline V gene lookup returns CDR1 SEHNR and CDR2 FQNEAQ (reference sequence). V was shortened by 1 base and J by 6 bases, with 13 bases between the two germline ends. This CDR3 comprises 14 residues. CDR3 loop: CASSLGGAALEQYF. The CDR3 coding sequence is TGTGCCAGCAGCTTAGGGGGGGCGGCCCTCGAGCAGTACTTC. Full variable domain (missing parts from reference TRBV7-9 and TRBJ2-7): DTGVSQNPRHKITKRGQNVTFRCDPISEHNRLYWYRQTLGQGPEFLTYFQNEAQLEKSRLLSDRFSAERPKGSFSTLEIQRTEQGDSAMYLCASSLGGAALEQYFGPGTRLTVT.

This clone was counted between two and nine times. V is TRBV30 and J is TRBJ1-5, with D possibly matching TRBD1 (5 bases). The CDR3 has 14 amino acids. Germline V gene lookup returns CDR1 GTSNPN and CDR2 SVGIG (reference sequence). V lost 3 bases and J 2 bases, leaving 11 bases between the germline ends. DNA of the CDR3: TGTGCCTGGAGGGGACGGACCGGCAATCAGCCCCAGCATTTT. Its translation: CAWRGRTGNQPQHF.

The chain combines TRBV6-5 with TRBJ2-1; D gene ambiguous. With 2 bases removed from V and 15 bases from J, the gap between germline ends came to 14 bases. The CDR3 sequence is 12 residues long. Germline CDR1 reads MNHEY; CDR2 reads SVGAGI. The CDR3 sequence is CASSYPGSVRFF. The DNA of the CDR3 is TGTGCCAGCAGTTACCCCGGATCAGTTCGGTTCTTC.

The chain joins TRBV4-3 to TRBJ1-4; TRBD1 aligns across 8 bases. The CDR3 has 16 residues. CDR1 is LGHNA and CDR2 is YSLEER in the germline V gene. V dropped 0 bases and J dropped 6; count of bases not matched to a gene: 6. DNA for the CDR3: TGCGCCAGCAGCCAAGATTGGACAGGGATGTATGAAAAACTGTTTTTT. Protein sequence: CASSQDWTGMYEKLFF.

The genes are TRBV19 and TRBJ1-5, with D maybe TRBD1 (5 bases). Germline lookup yields CDR1 LNHDA and CDR2 SQIVND (reference sequence). The CDR3 has 16 amino acids. Trimming left V 5 bases short and J 7 bases short, with 21 bases between. The chain's CDR3 is CASSPLGGVKWQPQHF. The CDR3 bases are TGTGCCAGTAGTCCCCTTGGGGGGGTAAAGTGGCAGCCCCAGCATTTT.

This clone appeared a single time. This chain links TRBV4-3 with TRBJ2-5; weak D call: TRBD2 (7 bases). The germline V and J ends were trimmed by 0 bases and 1 base, with 15 bases remaining between them. The germline CDR1 and CDR2 sequences are LGHNA and YSLEER. The CDR3 sequence is 17 residues long. CDR3 nucleotide sequence: TGCGCCAGCAGCCAAGATGGCGTTGGGGGGGCCCAAGAGACCCAGTACTTC. Protein: CASSQDGVGGAQETQYF.

The V call is TRBV7-2, the J call TRBJ2-7; 9 bases map to TRBD2. The CDR3 spans 15 residues. CDR1 is SGHTA, CDR2 FQGNSA, per germline. J lost 2 bases, V lost 6 bases, and 8 bases had no gene match. CDR3 in amino acids: CASSWAAGGPYEQYF. The CDR3 DNA is TGTGCCAGCAGTTGGGCGGCGGGGGGGCCCTACGAGCAGTACTTC.

The J gene is TRBJ1-2, the V gene TRBV27, with D perhaps matching TRBD1 (6 bases). The CDR3 extends over 13 amino acids. Germline lookup yields CDR1 MNHEY and CDR2 SMNVEV (reference sequence). V was trimmed by 3 bases and J by 6 bases, leaving 11 bases between them. As DNA, the CDR3 is TGTGCCAGCAGTTTTGGGGGCGGCGATGGCTACACCTTC. It specifies CASSFGGGDGYTF.

The V call is TRBV4-3, the J call TRBJ1-4; perhaps TRBD1 as D (5 bases). Looked up from germline, CDR1 is LGHNA and CDR2 is YSLEER. The CDR3 is 15 amino acids. V was cut by 4 bases and J by 7 bases, with 16 bases left in between. The CDR3 reads CASSPGRGTVEKLFF. DNA for the CDR3: TGCGCCAGCAGCCCCGGGAGGGGCACAGTTGAAAAACTGTTTTTT.

The gene calls are TRBV7-9 and TRBJ2-5; no clear D gene. This CDR3 spans 12 amino acids. V lost 4 bases and J lost 2, with 5 bases in between. Germline CDR1 and CDR2: SEHNR and FQNEAQ (reference sequence). The CDR3 DNA sequence: TGTGCCAGCAGCTCCGGACAAGAGACCCAGTACTTC. This gives the protein CASSSGQETQYF.

The chain has TRBV19 and TRBJ1-5; 10 bases are shared with TRBD1. The germline V gene has CDR1 LNHDA and CDR2 SQIVND (reference sequence). With V trimmed by 5 bases and J by 7 bases, 14 bases remained unmatched. The CDR3 extends over 17 amino acids. The CDR3 spells CASSSGGQGRLGQPQHF. In nucleotides, the CDR3 is TGTGCCAGTAGTTCGGGGGGACAGGGGAGGTTAGGACAGCCCCAGCATTTT.

With respect to this clone: One end of the junction does not line up with germline, which may come from a read error. The chain employs TRBV5-1 and TRBJ2-2, with 8 bases identical to TRBD1. The CDR3 extends over 14 amino acids. Germline V gives CDR1 SGHRS, CDR2 YFSETQ. The CDR3 DNA is TGCGCCAGCAGCTCTTGGGGAAATCCGGGACAGGAAATTTTT. Its translation is CASSSWGNPGQEIF.

V and J are TRBV6-5 and TRBJ2-1; no clear D gene. The CDR3 sequence is 15 residues long. Trimming took 6 bases from V and 0 from J, leaving 12 bases between them. Per germline, CDR1 MNHEY and CDR2 SVGAGI. The chain's CDR3 is CASRIDYSSYNEQFF. Written as DNA, the CDR3 is TGTGCCAGCAGGATTGATTATTCCTCCTACAATGAGCAGTTCTTC.

This chain uses TRBV7-9 with TRBJ1-1; D remains unclear. Germline V CDR1 and CDR2: SEHNR, FQNEAQ (reference sequence). This CDR3 has 14 amino acids. V lost 2 bases and J lost 1, with 8 bases in between. The CDR3 nucleotides are TGTGCCAGCAGCTTATGGACCCCGAACACTGAAGCTTTCTTT. Its protein product is CASSLWTPNTEAFF. The complete variable domain, with remaining parts taken from reference TRBV7-9 and TRBJ1-1, reads DTGVSQNPRHKITKRGQNVTFRCDPISEHNRLYWYRQTLGQGPEFLTYFQNEAQLEKSRLLSDRFSAERPKGSFSTLEIQRTEQGDSAMYLCASSLWTPNTEAFFGQGTRLTVV.

This chain links TRBV4-2 with TRBJ1-4, with D unresolved. Between the trimmed V and J ends, which lost 3 bases and 4 bases, there was a span of 3 bases. CDR1 and CDR2 (germline): LGHNA, YNFKEQ. This CDR3 contains 12 residues. The DNA of the CDR3 is TGTGCCAGCAGCCAGGATAATGAAAAACTGTTTTTT. The encoded protein is CASSQDNEKLFF.

V usage is TRBV19 and J usage is TRBJ1-3; D gene unclear. V dropped 6 bases and J dropped 0 bases, with 9 bases sitting between them. The CDR3 is 14 residues long. Germline CDR1 is LNHDA and CDR2 is SQIVND (reference sequence). CDR3 region: CASSRSISGNTIYF. As DNA, the CDR3 is TGTGCCAGTAGCCGCTCGATCTCTGGAAACACCATATATTTT.

The chain links TRBV7-9 to TRBJ1-3; D possibly corresponds to TRBD1 (6 bases). Germline-derived CDR1 and CDR2 are SEHNR and FQNEAQ (reference sequence). The CDR3 runs to 15 residues. Trimming cost V 5 bases and J 2 bases, with 13 bases left between them. In nucleotides, the CDR3 is TGTGCCAGCAGCCCGGAACAGGGAGCTGGAAACACCATATATTTT. This codes for CASSPEQGAGNTIYF. Full variable domain (remainder filled in from reference TRBV7-9 and TRBJ1-3): DTGVSQNPRHKITKRGQNVTFRCDPISEHNRLYWYRQTLGQGPEFLTYFQNEAQLEKSRLLSDRFSAERPKGSFSTLEIQRTEQGDSAMYLCASSPEQGAGNTIYFGEGSWLTVV.

Sample share makes this clone medium-sized. This sequence joins TRBV4-2 and TRBJ2-6; D is uncertain. The CDR3 runs to 16 residues. Germline CDR1 is LGHNA and CDR2 is YNFKEQ. With 0 bases removed from V and 2 bases from J, the gap between germline ends came to 8 bases. The CDR3 protein is CASSQDLTTGANVLTF. The DNA of the CDR3 is TGTGCCAGCAGCCAAGATCTCACAACTGGGGCCAACGTCCTGACTTTC.